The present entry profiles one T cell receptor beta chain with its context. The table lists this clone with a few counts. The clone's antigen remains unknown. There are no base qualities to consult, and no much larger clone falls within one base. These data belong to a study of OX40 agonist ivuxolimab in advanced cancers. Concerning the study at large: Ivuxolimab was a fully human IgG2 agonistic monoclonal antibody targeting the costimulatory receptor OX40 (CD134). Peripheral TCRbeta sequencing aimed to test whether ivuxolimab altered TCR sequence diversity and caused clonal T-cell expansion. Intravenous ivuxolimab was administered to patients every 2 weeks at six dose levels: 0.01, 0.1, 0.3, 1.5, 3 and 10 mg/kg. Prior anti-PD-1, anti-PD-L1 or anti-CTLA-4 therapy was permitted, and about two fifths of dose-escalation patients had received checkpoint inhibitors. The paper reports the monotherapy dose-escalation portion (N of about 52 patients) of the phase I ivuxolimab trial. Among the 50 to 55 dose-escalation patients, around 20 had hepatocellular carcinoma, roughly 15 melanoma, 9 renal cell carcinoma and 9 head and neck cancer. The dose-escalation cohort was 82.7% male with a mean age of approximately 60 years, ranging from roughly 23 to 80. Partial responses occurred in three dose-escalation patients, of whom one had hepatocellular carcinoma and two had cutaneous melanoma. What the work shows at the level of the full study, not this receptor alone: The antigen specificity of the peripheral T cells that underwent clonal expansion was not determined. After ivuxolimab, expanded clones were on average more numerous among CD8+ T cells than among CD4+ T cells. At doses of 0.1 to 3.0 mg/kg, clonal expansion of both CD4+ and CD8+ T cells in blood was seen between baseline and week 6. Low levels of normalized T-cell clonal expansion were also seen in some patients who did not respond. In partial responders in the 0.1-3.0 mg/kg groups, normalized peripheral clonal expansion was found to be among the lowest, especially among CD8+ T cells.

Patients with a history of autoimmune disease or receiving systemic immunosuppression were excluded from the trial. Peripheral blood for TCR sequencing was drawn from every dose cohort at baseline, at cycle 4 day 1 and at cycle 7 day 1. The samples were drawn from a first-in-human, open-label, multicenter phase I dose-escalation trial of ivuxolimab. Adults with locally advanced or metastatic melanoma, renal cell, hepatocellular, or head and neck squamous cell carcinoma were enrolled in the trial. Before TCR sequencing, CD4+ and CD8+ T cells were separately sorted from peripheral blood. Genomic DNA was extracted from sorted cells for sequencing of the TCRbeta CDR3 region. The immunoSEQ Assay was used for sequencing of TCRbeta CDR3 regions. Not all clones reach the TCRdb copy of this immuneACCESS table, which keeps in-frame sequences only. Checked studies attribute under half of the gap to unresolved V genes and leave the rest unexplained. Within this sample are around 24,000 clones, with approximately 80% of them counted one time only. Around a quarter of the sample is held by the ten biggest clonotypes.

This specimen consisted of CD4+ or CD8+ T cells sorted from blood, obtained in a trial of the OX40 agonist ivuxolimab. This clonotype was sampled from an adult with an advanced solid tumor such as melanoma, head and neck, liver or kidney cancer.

CDR3 loop: CATSLRADEDEQFF. The nucleotide sequence is given as TGTGCCACCTCCTTACGGGCGGACGAGGATGAGCAGTTCTTC. This receptor chain uses TRBV15 and TRBJ2-1; no D segment can be confidently identified. A distance of 19 bases separates the germline ends of V and J, which lose 8 bases and 8 bases respectively. The germline V gene (reference sequence) yields LNHNV for CDR1 and YYDKDF for CDR2. CDR3 length: 14 amino acids, cysteine to phenylalanine. Of all the DNA, just the CDR3 is kept, 42 bases in frame from base 1.